This T cell receptor beta chain was documented in a study of blood T cell repertoires in COVID-19 (dated by TCRdb to the early 2020s). A note on the overall study: Samples covering the acute and convalescent phases of COVID-19 were provided by collaborators in the United States, Italy and Spain. The material from the prospective study consisted of cDNA or gDNA derived from T cells, B-cell-depleted T cells, or PBMCs. Where available, HLA class I and class II types were obtained from metadata supplied by the sample provider rather than from assay-based typing. Deeply sampled blood TCRbeta repertoires from subjects exposed to, actively infected with, or recovered from COVID-19 were included in the dataset. The repertoires were released in a freely available public database intended as a resource for research on the immune response to SARS-CoV-2. The sample metadata nearly always contained a de-identified subject ID, COVID-19 status, age in years and sex. The samples were drawn from the first 160 participants of the ongoing ImmuneRACE study and from 1,254 subjects provided by 6 global collaborators. The investigation overall reported the following: How much clinical and demographic metadata was included differed by source and by participant, and the metadata was provided uncurated.

The collaborating institutions used their own protocols to collect whole blood in K2EDTA tubes. For TCRbeta analysis, collaborator samples were shipped as frozen whole blood, as isolated PBMCs, or as DNA extracted from either sample type. For this clone: The clone's antigen remains unknown. No much larger clone exists at a distance of one base, and base qualities are not known.

The immunoSEQ Assay, a bias-controlled multiplex PCR, was used to amplify TCRbeta CDR3 regions from genomic DNA. Turning to the authors' computational methods: Within the assay, amplification of reference gene primers was used to estimate how many nucleated cells each sample contained. To quantify the absolute abundance of each unique TCRbeta CDR3 rearrangement, sequence reads were collapsed and filtered. For each sample, productive Simpson clonality was calculated as the square root of Simpson's diversity index over productive rearrangements. Held by TCRdb, this immuneACCESS table contains in-frame sequences only and omits some clones. Under half of the omission traces to an unresolved V gene where checked; the cause of the rest is unknown. V and J calls and clone size are those listed in that table; D and trimming were worked out from the DNA. Here the sample has some 120,000 clones; 81% occur a single time. The ten largest account for 3.5% to 4.5% of the sample.

Based on the germline V gene (reference sequence), the CDR1 and CDR2 sequences are LNHNV and YYDKDF. From the cysteine up to the phenylalanine, the CDR3 has a length of 15 residues. This entry keeps only the CDR3 DNA: 45 bases, framed from base 1. V sheds 0 bases and J sheds 4 bases, leaving 7 bases between their ends. Sequencing was carried out using peripheral blood. Recombination connected TRBV15 to TRBJ1-6; confidence is insufficient to name the D gene. The sequence was obtained from a woman between 50 and 59 years old with acute or convalescent COVID-19. CDR3 reads: CATSRDRTYNSPLHF. The nucleotides read TGTGCCACCAGCAGAGATAGGACTTATAATTCACCCCTCCACTTT.